The 23 T cell receptor beta chains reported below all come from one sample, sequenced in a study of beta chain features in type 1 diabetes (dated by TCRdb to about 2018). The method was the immunoSEQ multiplex PCR assay. The entire isolated RNA was reverse transcribed using the High Capacity cDNA Reverse Transcription Kit, and thus expressed TCRB transcripts were sequenced. What TCRdb holds here is the immuneACCESS table cut down to in-frame rearrangements. Part of the clones is not present; checked against another copy, under half of the missing clones reflect an unresolved V gene, and the others are unexplained. Here the sample has about 190,000 clones; roughly 8% occur a single time. About 0.9% of the sample comes from the top ten. Points the paper makes about the study in general: A moderate but significant shortening of TCRB CDR3 length was observed in type 1 diabetes patients in all four CD4+ subsets.

Their antigens are not known. The sequencing input was central memory CD4+ T cells from blood. These receptors were obtained from a middle-aged woman with type 1 diabetes.

This clone was seen a few times. The rearrangement uses TRBV28 and TRBJ1-2; tentative D call: TRBD1 (6 bases). Trimming pared 5 bases from V and 8 bases from J, leaving 18 bases between. Per germline, CDR1 MDHEN and CDR2 SYDVKM. This CDR3 has 14 residues. CDR3 DNA: TGTGCCAGCAGTCCCTATACAGGGCTTCGAGGCTACACCTTC. Protein sequence: CASSPYTGLRGYTF.

This clone occurred a few times. The genes are TRBV7-6 and TRBJ1-2; D unresolved. Germline V gene data show CDR1 as SGHVS and CDR2 as FNYEAQ. The CDR3 is made up of 16 amino acids. The V and J ends lost 4 bases and 1 base respectively, with 16 bases between them. The CDR3 nucleotides read TGTGCCAGCAGCTCGATCGTTGGGCAGGATAACTATGGCTACACCTTC. Translating it yields CASSSIVGQDNYGYTF.

This clone was detected only a few times. The chain couples TRBV30 to TRBJ1-5; 9 nucleotides align to TRBD1. This CDR3 has 14 residues. Germline loops: CDR1 GTSNPN, CDR2 SVGIG (reference sequence). J gave up 9 bases and V 3 bases, and 9 bases lay outside the gene matches. CDR3 sequence (DNA): TGTGCCTGGAGGGGGCCGGGACAGGGCCGGCCCCAGCATTTT. It codes for CAWRGPGQGRPQHF.

This clone was seen a few times. V usage is TRBV5-1 and J usage is TRBJ2-3, with TRBD1 identical over 9 bases. V was pared by 2 bases and J by 2 bases, with 6 bases of the junction left unmatched. The germline CDR1 and CDR2 sequences are SGHRS and YFSETQ. CDR3 size: 16 residues. The CDR3 loop reads CASSFRTGATTDTQYF. The CDR3 DNA follows: TGCGCCAGCAGCTTCCGGACAGGGGCGACCACAGATACGCAGTATTTT.

CDR3 region: CASSARGGEETQYF. The CDR3 DNA is TGCGCCAGCAGCGCGAGGGGGGGCGAGGAGACCCAGTACTTC. This rearrangement joins TRBV5-1 to TRBJ2-5, with a weak D call TRBD2 (7 bases). The V end was cut by 4 bases, the J end by 5 bases, with 15 bases between. The germline CDR1 and CDR2 sequences are SGHRS and YFSETQ. The CDR3 sequence is 14 residues long.

The chain is built from TRBV18 and TRBJ2-4, with TRBD2 identical over 8 bases. Trimming took 6 bases from V and 4 from J; bases not matched to a gene: 2. Per germline, CDR1 KGHSH and CDR2 LQKENI. The CDR3 is 13 amino acids. The CDR3: CASSLAGKNIQYF. The CDR3 DNA is TGTGCCAGCTCGTTAGCGGGAAAAAACATTCAGTACTTC.

This chain connects TRBV7-8 to TRBJ2-2; perhaps TRBD1 as D (6 bases). The V end was cut by 3 bases, the J end by 3 bases, with 14 bases between. In germline, CDR1 is SGHVS, CDR2 FQNEAQ. The CDR3 has 16 amino acids. CDR3 loop: CASSFFQGTDTGELFF. DNA for the CDR3: TGTGCCAGCAGCTTTTTTCAGGGGACCGACACCGGGGAGCTGTTTTTT.

This clone was found a few times. This rearrangement joins TRBV11-1 to TRBJ2-1, with TRBD2 as a possible D gene (6 bases). This CDR3 comprises 15 residues. Trimming shortened V by 5 bases and J by 1 base, and 12 bases separated the two germline ends. Germline CDR1 SGHAT, CDR2 FQDESV (reference sequence). CDR3 bases: TGTGCCAGCAGCGAGGGACTCCCGTCCTACAATGAGCAGTTCTTC. This codes for CASSEGLPSYNEQFF.

Only a few counts were recorded for this clone. V is TRBV5-1 and J is TRBJ2-1; possible D gene TRBD2, 6 bases. The germline V and J ends were trimmed by 0 bases and 1 base, with 8 bases remaining between them. This CDR3 region has 15 residues. Looked up from germline, CDR1 is SGHRS and CDR2 is YFSETQ. The CDR3 sequence: CASSLEGTSYNEQFF. DNA of the CDR3: TGCGCCAGCAGCTTGGAAGGGACTTCCTACAATGAGCAGTTCTTC.

Only a few counts were recorded for this clone. This chain links TRBV5-6 with TRBJ2-5; tentatively, D is TRBD1 (6 bases). There are 13 residues in the CDR3. Germline loops: CDR1 SGHDT, CDR2 YYEEEE. Between the trimmed V and J ends, which lost 4 bases and 5 bases, there was a span of 12 bases. As DNA, the CDR3 is TGTGCCAGCAGCCCGACAGGTTGGGAGACCCAGTACTTC. It codes for CASSPTGWETQYF.

The J gene is TRBJ1-5, the V gene TRBV28; 12 bases are a match to TRBD1. The CDR3 runs to 16 residues. The junction had 9 bases not matched to a gene; V was cut back by 6 bases and J by 6 bases. Germline V gene data show CDR1 as MDHEN and CDR2 as SYDVKM. The CDR3 sequence is CASSLTGQGAAQPQHF. The CDR3 DNA reads TGTGCCAGCAGCCTTACGGGACAGGGGGCTGCTCAGCCCCAGCATTTT.

The table lists this clone with a few counts. The junction shows a germline mismatch at one end, possibly a read error. J is TRBJ2-5 and V is TRBV28; D unresolved. The CDR3 spans 12 residues. The germline V gene encodes CDR1 MDHEN and CDR2 SYDVKM. The CDR3 spells CASTLSGETQYF. CDR3 DNA sequence: TGTGCCAGCACTTTATCCGGGGAGACCCAGTACTTC.

The chain links TRBV4-3 to TRBJ2-3; D possibly corresponds to TRBD1 (5 bases). Germline V lookup: CDR1 LGHNA, CDR2 YSLEER. With 1 base removed from V and 2 bases from J, the gap between germline ends came to 13 bases. The CDR3 has 16 amino acids. DNA for the CDR3: TGCGCCAGCAGCCAAGGGGGCCCACCAAACACAGATACGCAGTATTTT. This encodes CASSQGGPPNTDTQYF.

This clone was seen a few times. The CDR3 DNA reads TGTGCCTGGAGCGGGACAGCAGTGAACACTGAAGCTTTCTTT. Its protein product is CAWSGTAVNTEAFF. The chain has TRBV30 and TRBJ1-1; 7 nucleotides align to TRBD1. The germline gives CDR1 GTSNPN, CDR2 SVGIG (reference sequence). With V trimmed by 3 bases and J by 0 bases, 4 bases remained unmatched. This CDR3 contains 14 residues.

This chain uses TRBV30 with TRBJ2-3, with D perhaps TRBD1 (6 bases). The CDR3 loop spans 15 amino acids. Trimming removed 6 bases from V and 3 bases from J, with 19 bases in between. Germline V lookup: CDR1 GTSNPN, CDR2 SVGIG (reference sequence). CDR3 region: CACNQDKGQTDTQYF. The CDR3 coding sequence is TGTGCCTGCAACCAAGACAAAGGACAGACAGATACGCAGTATTTT.

This clone was recorded many times. The V call is TRBV9, the J call TRBJ1-6; 10 nucleotides line up with TRBD1. J gave up 10 bases and V 4 bases, and 5 bases lay outside the gene matches. There are 14 residues in the CDR3. The germline V gene has CDR1 SGDLS and CDR2 YYNGEE. The CDR3 nucleotides read TGTGCCAGCAGCTCGGGACAGGGGCGGTCACCCCTCCACTTT. It specifies CASSSGQGRSPLHF.

The CDR3 DNA is TGCGCCAGCAGCCAGAATAGCGGGAGGGGTGAGACCCAGTACTTC. Encoded protein: CASSQNSGRGETQYF. The chain carries TRBV4-3 and TRBJ2-5; 11 nucleotides match TRBD2. V lost 3 bases and J lost 5; bases outside the gene matches: 5. Germline V gives CDR1 LGHNA, CDR2 YSLEER. There are 15 residues in the CDR3.

In its sample, this clone was seen many times. The V gene is TRBV5-4, the J gene TRBJ1-2, with D perhaps matching TRBD1 (6 bases). The germline V gene has CDR1 SGHNT and CDR2 YYREEE (reference sequence). Trimming removed 4 bases at V and 4 bases at J, with 17 bases between. The CDR3 covers 15 residues. CDR3 in amino acids: CASSVRRGDLYGYTF. In DNA form, the CDR3 reads TGTGCCAGCAGCGTCCGCAGGGGCGACCTCTATGGCTACACCTTC.

The chain joins TRBV19 to TRBJ1-1; unclear D gene. This CDR3 comprises 13 residues. Germline loops: CDR1 LNHDA, CDR2 SQIVND (reference sequence). Trimming left V 6 bases short and J 0 bases short, with 8 bases between. CDR3 region: CASRRSVNTEAFF. CDR3 coding DNA: TGTGCCAGTAGGAGGTCTGTGAACACTGAAGCTTTCTTT.

This clone was found a few times. Other DNA sequences from this sample encode an identical CDR3 as well. This chain uses TRBV7-2 with TRBJ2-7; no reliable D call. Trimming left V 5 bases short and J 0 bases short, with 2 bases between. Germline CDR1 is SGHTA and CDR2 is FQGNSA. CDR3 length: 11 residues. CDR3 DNA sequence: TGTGCCAGCAGCCTCTCCTACGAGCAGTACTTC. Translating gives CASSLSYEQYF.

The V gene is TRBV19, the J gene TRBJ2-5; D is undetermined. This CDR3 spans 12 amino acids. The ends were cut back, 4 bases at V and 2 bases at J, with 5 bases in the middle. The V gene's germline CDR1 is LNHDA and CDR2 SQIVND (reference sequence). CDR3 amino acids: CASSSGQETQYF. CDR3 coding DNA: TGTGCCAGTAGTAGCGGACAAGAGACCCAGTACTTC.

The sample holds a few counts of this clone. This rearrangement joins TRBV2 to TRBJ1-1, with D maybe TRBD1 (5 bases). Trimming left V 6 bases short and J 1 base short, with 9 bases between. The CDR3 contains 13 residues. Germline lookup yields CDR1 SNHLY and CDR2 FYNNEI. The CDR3 here is CASSRQQNTEAFF. The CDR3 DNA follows: TGTGCCAGCAGCCGACAGCAGAACACTGAAGCTTTCTTT. Full variable domain (missing parts from reference TRBV2 and TRBJ1-1): EPEVTQTPSHQVTQMGQEVILRCVPISNHLYFYWYRQILGQKVEFLVSFYNNEISEKSEIFDDQFSVERPDGSNFTLKIRSTKLEDSAMYFCASSRQQNTEAFFGQGTRLTVV.

This clone has more than one count but fewer than ten. The chain combines TRBV28 with TRBJ2-1; D call uncertain. Germline CDR1 is MDHEN and CDR2 is SYDVKM. The V gene lost 3 bases and the J gene lost 5 bases, with 5 bases spanning the gap. The CDR3 loop spans 12 amino acids. CDR3 protein: CASSFLDNEQFF. The CDR3 DNA reads as TGTGCCAGCAGTTTTCTCGACAATGAGCAGTTCTTC.